The clone carrying this TCR beta chain was recorded at least ten times. Its antigen remains unidentified. The sample is drawn from a study of neurological immune-mediated disorders. Findings of the study overall: HTLV-1-associated myelopathy led in TCR clonal expansion, while multiple sclerosis ranked lowest, below healthy controls. Among expanded clones, no CDR3 amino acid sequences were shared across subjects, a pattern suggesting private repertoires in all groups.

Stated time point: technical triplicate 1. TCRdb re-analysed the 5' RACE reads in MiXCR, keeping a single row per CDR3 protein. The repertoire includes about 38,000 distinct CDR3 sequences, over 8.5% of them detected once, and approximately 3.5% sits in the top ten. Sequenced input: PBMCs. This receptor was obtained from a man aged 55-75 years with HTLV-1-associated myelopathy (HAM/TSP).

In nucleotides, the CDR3 is TGCGCCAGCAGCGACCGGGACCCGGCAGTTGATACGCAGTATTTT. Its protein is CASSDRDPAVDTQYF. V and J are TRBV5-1 and TRBJ2-3, with D perhaps being TRBD1 or TRBD2 (5 bases each). CDR3 length: 15 residues. Looked up from germline, CDR1 is SGHRS and CDR2 is YFSETQ. V was clipped by 4 bases and J by 6 bases, with 18 bases between them.